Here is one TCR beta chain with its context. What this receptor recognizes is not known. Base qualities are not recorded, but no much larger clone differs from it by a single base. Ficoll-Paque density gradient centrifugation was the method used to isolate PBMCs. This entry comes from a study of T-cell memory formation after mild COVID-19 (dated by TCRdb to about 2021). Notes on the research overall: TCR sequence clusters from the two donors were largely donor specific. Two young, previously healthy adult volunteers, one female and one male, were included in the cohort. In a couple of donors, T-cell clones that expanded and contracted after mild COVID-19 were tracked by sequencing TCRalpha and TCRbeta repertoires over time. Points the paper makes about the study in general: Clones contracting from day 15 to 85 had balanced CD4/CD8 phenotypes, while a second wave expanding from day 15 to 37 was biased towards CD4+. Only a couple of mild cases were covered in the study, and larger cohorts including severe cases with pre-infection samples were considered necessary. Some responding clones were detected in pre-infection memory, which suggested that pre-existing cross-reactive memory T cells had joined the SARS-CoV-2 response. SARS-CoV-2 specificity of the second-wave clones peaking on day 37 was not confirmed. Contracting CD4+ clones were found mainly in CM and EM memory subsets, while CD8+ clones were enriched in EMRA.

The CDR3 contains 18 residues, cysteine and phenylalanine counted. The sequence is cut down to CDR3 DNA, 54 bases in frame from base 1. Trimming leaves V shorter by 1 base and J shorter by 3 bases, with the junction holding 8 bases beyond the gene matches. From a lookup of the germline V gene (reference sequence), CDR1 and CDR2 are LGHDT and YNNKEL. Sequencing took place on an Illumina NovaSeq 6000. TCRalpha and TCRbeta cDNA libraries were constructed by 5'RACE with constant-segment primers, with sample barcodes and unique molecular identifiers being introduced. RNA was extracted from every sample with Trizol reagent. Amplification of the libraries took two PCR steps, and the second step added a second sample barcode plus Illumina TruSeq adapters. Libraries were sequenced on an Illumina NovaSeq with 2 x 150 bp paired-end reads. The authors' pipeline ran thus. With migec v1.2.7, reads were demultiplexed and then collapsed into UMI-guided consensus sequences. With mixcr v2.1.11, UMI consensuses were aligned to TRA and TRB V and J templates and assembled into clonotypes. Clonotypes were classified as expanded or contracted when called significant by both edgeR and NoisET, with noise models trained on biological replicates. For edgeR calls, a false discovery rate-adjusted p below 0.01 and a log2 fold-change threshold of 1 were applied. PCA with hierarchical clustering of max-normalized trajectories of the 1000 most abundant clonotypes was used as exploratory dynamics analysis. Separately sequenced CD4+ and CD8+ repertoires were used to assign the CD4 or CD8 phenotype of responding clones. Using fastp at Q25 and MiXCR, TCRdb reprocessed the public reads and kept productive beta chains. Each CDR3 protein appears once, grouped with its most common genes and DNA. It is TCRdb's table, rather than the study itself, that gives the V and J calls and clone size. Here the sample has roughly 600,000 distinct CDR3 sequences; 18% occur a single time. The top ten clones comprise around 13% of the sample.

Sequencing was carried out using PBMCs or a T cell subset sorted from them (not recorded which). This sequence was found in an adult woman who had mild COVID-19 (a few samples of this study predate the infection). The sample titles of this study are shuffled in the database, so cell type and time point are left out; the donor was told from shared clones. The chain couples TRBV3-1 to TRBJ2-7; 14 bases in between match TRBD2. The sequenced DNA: TGTGCCAGCAGCCAAGCCCGACTAGCGGGGGGGCCCTACTACGAGCAGTACTTC. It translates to CASSQARLAGGPYYEQYF.